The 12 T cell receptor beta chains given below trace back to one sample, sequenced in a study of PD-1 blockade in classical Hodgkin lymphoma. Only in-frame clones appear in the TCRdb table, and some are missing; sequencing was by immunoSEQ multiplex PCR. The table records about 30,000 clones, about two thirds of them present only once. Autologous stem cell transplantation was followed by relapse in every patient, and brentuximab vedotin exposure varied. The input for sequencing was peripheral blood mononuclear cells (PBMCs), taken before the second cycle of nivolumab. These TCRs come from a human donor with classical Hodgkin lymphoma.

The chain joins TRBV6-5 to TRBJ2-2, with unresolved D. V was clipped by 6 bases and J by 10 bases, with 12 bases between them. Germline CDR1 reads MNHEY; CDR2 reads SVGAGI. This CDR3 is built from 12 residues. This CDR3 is CASSHSYVELFF. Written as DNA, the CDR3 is TGTGCCAGCAGCCACTCGTATGTGGAGCTGTTTTTT.

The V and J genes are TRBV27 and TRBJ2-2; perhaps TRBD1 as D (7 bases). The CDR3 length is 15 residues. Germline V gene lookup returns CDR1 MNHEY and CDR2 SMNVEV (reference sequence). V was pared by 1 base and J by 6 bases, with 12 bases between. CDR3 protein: CASSLLTGRSGELFF. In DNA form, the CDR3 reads TGTGCCAGCAGTTTATTGACAGGGAGGTCCGGGGAGCTGTTTTTT.

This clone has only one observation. The CDR3 loop is CASSPPASYEQYF. The CDR3 nucleotides read TGTGCCAGCAGCCCCCCAGCCTCCTACGAGCAGTACTTC. This sequence joins TRBV28 and TRBJ2-7; D call uncertain. Germline lookup yields CDR1 MDHEN and CDR2 SYDVKM. The CDR3 runs to 13 residues. V lost 6 bases and J 0 bases, leaving 9 bases between the germline ends.

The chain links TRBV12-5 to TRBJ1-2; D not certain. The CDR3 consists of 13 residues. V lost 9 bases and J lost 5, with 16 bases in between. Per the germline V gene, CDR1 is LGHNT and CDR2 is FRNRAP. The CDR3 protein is CASGPDTSYGYTF. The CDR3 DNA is TGTGCTAGCGGCCCCGACACATCATATGGCTACACCTTC.

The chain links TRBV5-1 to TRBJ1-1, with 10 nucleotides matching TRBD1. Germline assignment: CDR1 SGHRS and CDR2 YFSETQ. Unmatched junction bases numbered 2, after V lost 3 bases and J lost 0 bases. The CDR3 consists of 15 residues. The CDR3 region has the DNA TGCGCCAGCAGCTGGGACAGGGGATTGAACACTGAAGCTTTCTTT. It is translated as CASSWDRGLNTEAFF. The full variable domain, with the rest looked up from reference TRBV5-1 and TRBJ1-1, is KAGVTQTPRYLIKTRGQQVTLSCSPISGHRSVSWYQQTPGQGLQFLFEYFSETQRNKGNFPGRFSGRQFSNSRSEMNVSTLELGDSALYLCASSWDRGLNTEAFFGQGTRLTVV.

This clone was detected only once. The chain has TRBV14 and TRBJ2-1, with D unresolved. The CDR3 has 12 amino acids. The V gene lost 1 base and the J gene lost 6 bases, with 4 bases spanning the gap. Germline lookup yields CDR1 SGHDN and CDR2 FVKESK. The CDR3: CASSQGGNEQFF. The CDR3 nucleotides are TGTGCCAGCAGCCAAGGTGGCAATGAGCAGTTCTTC.

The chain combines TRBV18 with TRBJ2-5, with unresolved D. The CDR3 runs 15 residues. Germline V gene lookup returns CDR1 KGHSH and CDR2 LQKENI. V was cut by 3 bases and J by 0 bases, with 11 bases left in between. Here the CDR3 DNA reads TGTGCCAGCTCACCTTCCGCACGACACCAAGAGACCCAGTACTTC. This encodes CASSPSARHQETQYF.

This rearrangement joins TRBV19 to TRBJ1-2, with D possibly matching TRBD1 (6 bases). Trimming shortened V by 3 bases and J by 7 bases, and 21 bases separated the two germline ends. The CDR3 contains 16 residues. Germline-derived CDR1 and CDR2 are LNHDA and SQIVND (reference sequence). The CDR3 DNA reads TGTGCCAGTAGTATTCTCAATCAGGGGTCCCGAAGTGGCTACACCTTC. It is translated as CASSILNQGSRSGYTF.

The CDR3, as DNA: TGCAGCGCGAGGGGGGGGCAGGTCATGAACACTGAAGCTTTCTTT. Amino acids: CSARGGQVMNTEAFF. The chain couples TRBV29-1 to TRBJ1-1; D is possibly TRBD1 (6 bases). The CDR3 runs to 15 residues. Germline CDR1 SQVTM, CDR2 ANQGSEA. With 7 bases removed from V and 0 bases from J, the gap between germline ends came to 18 bases.

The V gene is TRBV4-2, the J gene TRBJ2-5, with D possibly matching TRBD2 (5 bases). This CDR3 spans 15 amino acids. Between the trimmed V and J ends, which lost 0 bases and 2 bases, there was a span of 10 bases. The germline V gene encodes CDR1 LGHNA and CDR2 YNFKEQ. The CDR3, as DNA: TGTGCCAGCAGCCAAGATAGAAGCGGTCAAGAGACCCAGTACTTC. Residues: CASSQDRSGQETQYF.

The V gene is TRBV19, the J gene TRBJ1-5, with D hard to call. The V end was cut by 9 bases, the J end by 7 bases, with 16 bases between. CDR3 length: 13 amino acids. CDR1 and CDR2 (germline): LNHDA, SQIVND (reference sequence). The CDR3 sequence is CASNTLRYQPQHF. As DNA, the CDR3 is TGTGCCAGCAACACTTTGAGGTACCAGCCCCAGCATTTT.

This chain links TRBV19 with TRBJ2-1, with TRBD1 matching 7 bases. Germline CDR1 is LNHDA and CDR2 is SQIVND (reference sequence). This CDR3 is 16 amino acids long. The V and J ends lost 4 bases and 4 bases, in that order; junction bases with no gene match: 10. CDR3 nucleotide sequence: TGTGCCAGTAGTACCTCAGACAGGGAAATTTACAATGAGCAGTTCTTC. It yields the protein CASSTSDREIYNEQFF. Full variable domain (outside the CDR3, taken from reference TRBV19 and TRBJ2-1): DGGITQSPKYLFRKEGQNVTLSCEQNLNHDAMYWYRQDPGQGLRLIYYSQIVNDFQKGDIAEGYSVSREKKESFPLTVTSAQKNPTAFYLCASSTSDREIYNEQFFGPGTRLTVL.